These 10 T cell receptor beta chains came from one sample sequenced in a study of blood T cell repertoires in COVID-19. Assay: immunoSEQ multiplex PCR; the TCRdb copy retains only in-frame clones and omits some. The sample shows about 45,000 clones, under 85% of them seen only once. The sample taken for sequencing was peripheral blood. These receptors were collected from a woman older than 75 with acute or convalescent COVID-19.

The chain has TRBV5-1 and TRBJ2-7; D is possibly TRBD2 (6 bases). Germline V gene sequence: CDR1 SGHRS, CDR2 YFSETQ. Trimming removed 5 bases from V and 4 bases from J, with 16 bases in between. This CDR3 has 14 amino acids. Written as DNA, the CDR3 is TGCGCCAGCAGACGAGCGGGCGCTGGGTACGAGCAGTACTTC. It yields the protein CASRRAGAGYEQYF.

V gene TRBV7-2 combines with J gene TRBJ1-6; 7 positions match TRBD1. The CDR3 loop spans 16 amino acids. Trimming cost V 1 base and J 7 bases; bases outside gene matches: 7. The germline gives CDR1 SGHTA, CDR2 FQGNSA. CDR3 sequence: CASSLEAQGSNSPLHF. Written as DNA, the CDR3 is TGTGCCAGCAGCTTAGAGGCACAGGGGTCCAATTCACCCCTCCACTTT.

This rearrangement joins TRBV5-1 to TRBJ2-5; weak D call: TRBD1 (5 bases). Trimming shortened V by 4 bases and J by 5 bases, and 12 bases separated the two germline ends. CDR3 length: 13 residues. CDR1 SGHRS and CDR2 YFSETQ come from the germline V gene. CDR3 in amino acids: CASSPGHVETQYF. Written as DNA, the CDR3 is TGCGCCAGCAGCCCCGGACACGTGGAGACCCAGTACTTC.

The rearrangement links TRBV7-9 to TRBJ1-2; 9 bases agree with TRBD1. The V gene end was trimmed by 5 bases and the J gene end by 10 bases; junction bases not matched to a gene: 11. The CDR3 covers 14 residues. Looked up from germline, CDR1 is SEHNR and CDR2 is FQNEAQ (reference sequence). The CDR3 nucleotides are TGTGCCAGCAGCCATGGACAGGGGAAGGAGGACTACACCTTC. Residues: CASSHGQGKEDYTF.

The V gene is TRBV11-2, the J gene TRBJ2-3; D is unresolved. Trimming shortened V by 2 bases and J by 5 bases, and 5 bases separated the two germline ends. The CDR3 runs 12 residues. Germline V CDR1 and CDR2: SGHAT, FQNNGV. This CDR3 is CASSLRVDTQYF. CDR3 coding DNA: TGTGCCAGCAGCTTACGAGTAGATACGCAGTATTTT.

This chain uses TRBV11-2 with TRBJ2-2; the D is unclear. CDR3 length: 17 amino acids. Trimming stripped 2 bases from V and 2 bases from J, with 15 bases between. Germline V gene lookup returns CDR1 SGHAT and CDR2 FQNNGV. In DNA form, the CDR3 reads TGTGCCAGCAGCTTAATGGCGGTTGGCCTAAACACCGGGGAGCTGTTTTTT. Translation: CASSLMAVGLNTGELFF.

The chain has TRBV5-6 and TRBJ1-4, with a possible D match to TRBD1 (5 bases). The V gene lost 4 bases and the J gene lost 6 bases, with 16 bases spanning the gap. CDR1 is SGHDT, CDR2 YYEEEE, per germline. The CDR3 extends over 15 amino acids. The CDR3 sequence is CASSATRAGDEKLFF. The CDR3 DNA reads TGTGCCAGCAGCGCCACAAGAGCGGGGGATGAAAAACTGTTTTTT.

Remarks on this clone: At one of its ends the junction is not consistent with the germline gene, which may arise from a read error. This sequence joins TRBV10-3 and TRBJ2-3; 12 bases are a match to TRBD2. This CDR3 comprises 18 residues. Looked up from germline, CDR1 is ENHRY and CDR2 is SYGVKD. Here the CDR3 reads CAISESRTLAGGTGTQYF. The CDR3 DNA reads as TGTGCCATCAGTGAGTCCCGGACACTAGCGGGAGGCACAGGTACGCAGTATTTT.

V gene TRBV2 combines with J gene TRBJ1-2; D ambiguous. The V gene lost 2 bases and the J gene lost 3 bases, with 7 bases spanning the gap. There are 13 residues in the CDR3. The germline V gene has CDR1 SNHLY and CDR2 FYNNEI. The CDR3 here is CASSEPLDYGYTF. As DNA, the CDR3 is TGTGCCAGCAGTGAACCCCTTGACTATGGCTACACCTTC.

The gene calls are TRBV5-5 and TRBJ1-5; 9 nucleotides agree with TRBD1. The germline V gene has CDR1 SGHKS and CDR2 YYEKEE (reference sequence). The V segment lost 4 bases and the J segment 7 bases; nucleotides outside the gene matches: 12. The length of the CDR3 is 16 residues. CDR3 DNA: TGTGCCAGCAGCCGGGGCAGTGGACAGGGGATCCAGCCCCAGCATTTT. Its protein product is CASSRGSGQGIQPQHF.